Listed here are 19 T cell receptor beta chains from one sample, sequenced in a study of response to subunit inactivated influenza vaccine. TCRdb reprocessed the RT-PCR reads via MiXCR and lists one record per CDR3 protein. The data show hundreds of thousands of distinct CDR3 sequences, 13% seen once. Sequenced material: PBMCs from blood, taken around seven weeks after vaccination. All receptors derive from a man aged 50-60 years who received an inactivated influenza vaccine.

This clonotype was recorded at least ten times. DNA for the CDR3: TGTGCCACCAGCAGAGGGGACAGGGGTTCACCCCTCCACTTT. It translates to CATSRGDRGSPLHF. The chain employs TRBV15 and TRBJ1-6; TRBD1 matches at 10 bases. This CDR3 has 14 amino acids. V lost 1 base and J lost 9; bases outside the gene matches: 0. Germline V CDR1 and CDR2: LNHNV, YYDKDF (reference sequence).

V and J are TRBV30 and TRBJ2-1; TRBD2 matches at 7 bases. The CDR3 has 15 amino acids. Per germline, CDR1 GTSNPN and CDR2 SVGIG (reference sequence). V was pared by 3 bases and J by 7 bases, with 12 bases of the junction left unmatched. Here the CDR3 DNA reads TGTGCCTGGAGCGCCGGACTAGTGCCAGGAAATGAGCAGTTCTTC. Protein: CAWSAGLVPGNEQFF.

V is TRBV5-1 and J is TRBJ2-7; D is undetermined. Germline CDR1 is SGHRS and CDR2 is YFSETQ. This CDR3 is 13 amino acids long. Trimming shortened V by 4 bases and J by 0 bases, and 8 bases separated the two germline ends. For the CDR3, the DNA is TGCGCCAGCAGCCGAGACAACTCCTACGAGCAGTACTTC. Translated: CASSRDNSYEQYF.

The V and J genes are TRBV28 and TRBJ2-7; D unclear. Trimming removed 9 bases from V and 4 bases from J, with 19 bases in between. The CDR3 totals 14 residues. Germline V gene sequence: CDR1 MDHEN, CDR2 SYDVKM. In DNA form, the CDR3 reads TGTGCCAGTGGCAGGCAGGCCGAACAATACGAGCAGTACTTC. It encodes CASGRQAEQYEQYF. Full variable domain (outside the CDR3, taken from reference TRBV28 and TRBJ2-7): DVKVTQSSRYLVKRTGEKVFLECVQDMDHENMFWYRQDPGLGLRLIYFSYDVKMKEKGDIPEGYSVSREKKERFSLILESASTNQTSMYLCASGRQAEQYEQYFGPGTRLTVT.

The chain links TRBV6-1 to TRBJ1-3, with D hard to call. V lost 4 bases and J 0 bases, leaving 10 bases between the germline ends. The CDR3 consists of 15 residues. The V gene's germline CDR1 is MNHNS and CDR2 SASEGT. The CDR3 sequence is CASSAGPSSGNTIYF. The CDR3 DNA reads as TGTGCCAGCAGTGCCGGACCTTCCTCTGGAAACACCATATATTTT.

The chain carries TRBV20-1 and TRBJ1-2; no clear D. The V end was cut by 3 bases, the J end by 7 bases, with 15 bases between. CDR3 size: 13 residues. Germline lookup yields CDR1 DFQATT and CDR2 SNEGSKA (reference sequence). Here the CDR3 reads CSASFTTRGGYTF. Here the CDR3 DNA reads TGCAGTGCTAGCTTCACTACTCGTGGTGGCTACACCTTC.

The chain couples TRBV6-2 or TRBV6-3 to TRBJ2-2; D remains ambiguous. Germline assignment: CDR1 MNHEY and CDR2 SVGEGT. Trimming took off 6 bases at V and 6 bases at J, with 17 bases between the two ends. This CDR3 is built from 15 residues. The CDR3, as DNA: TGTGCCAGCAGCCTTCGTTTTGTGGCCTCCGGGGAGCTGTTTTTT. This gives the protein CASSLRFVASGELFF.

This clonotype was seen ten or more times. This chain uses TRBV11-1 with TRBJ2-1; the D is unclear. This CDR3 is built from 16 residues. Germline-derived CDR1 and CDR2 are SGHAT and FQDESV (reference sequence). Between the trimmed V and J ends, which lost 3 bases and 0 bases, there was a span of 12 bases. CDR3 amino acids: CASSLSRLSSYNEQFF. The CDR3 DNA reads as TGTGCCAGCAGCTTGTCTAGACTGAGCTCCTACAATGAGCAGTTCTTC.

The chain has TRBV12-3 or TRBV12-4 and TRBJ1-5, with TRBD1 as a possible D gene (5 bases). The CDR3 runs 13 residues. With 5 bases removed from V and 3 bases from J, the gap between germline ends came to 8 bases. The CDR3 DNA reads TGTGCCAGCAGTCAACAGGTCAATCAGCCCCAGCATTTT. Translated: CASSQQVNQPQHF.

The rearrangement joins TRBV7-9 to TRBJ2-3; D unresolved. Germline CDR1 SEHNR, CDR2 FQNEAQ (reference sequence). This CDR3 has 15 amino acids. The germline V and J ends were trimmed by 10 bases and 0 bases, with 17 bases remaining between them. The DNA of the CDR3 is TGTGCCATGAGCCCCTGGCTCTTAAGCACAGATACGCAGTATTTT. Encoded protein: CAMSPWLLSTDTQYF.

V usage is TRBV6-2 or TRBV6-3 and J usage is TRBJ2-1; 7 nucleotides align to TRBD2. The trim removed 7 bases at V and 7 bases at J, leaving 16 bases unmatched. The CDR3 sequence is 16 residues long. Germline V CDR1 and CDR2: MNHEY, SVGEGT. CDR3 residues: CASTSPGGGPFNEQFF. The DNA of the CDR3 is TGTGCCAGCACCTCCCCTGGGGGAGGGCCGTTTAATGAGCAGTTCTTC.

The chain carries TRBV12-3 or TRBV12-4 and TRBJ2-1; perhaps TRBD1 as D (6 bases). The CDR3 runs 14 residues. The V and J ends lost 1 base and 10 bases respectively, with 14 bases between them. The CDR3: CASSLGRRGREQFF. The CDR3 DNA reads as TGTGCCAGCAGTTTAGGACGCAGGGGAAGGGAGCAGTTCTTC.

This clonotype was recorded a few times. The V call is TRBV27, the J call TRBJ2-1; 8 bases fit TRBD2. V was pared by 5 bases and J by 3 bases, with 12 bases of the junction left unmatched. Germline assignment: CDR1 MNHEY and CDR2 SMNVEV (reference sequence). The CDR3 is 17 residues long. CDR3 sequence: CASSPFSSGSLYNEQFF. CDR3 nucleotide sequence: TGTGCCAGCAGTCCCTTCTCCAGCGGGAGTCTCTACAATGAGCAGTTCTTC.

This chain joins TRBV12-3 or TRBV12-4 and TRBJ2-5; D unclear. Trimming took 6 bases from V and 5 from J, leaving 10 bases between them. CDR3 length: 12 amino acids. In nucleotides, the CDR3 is TGTGCCAGCAGCCTAATCACGGAGACCCAGTACTTC. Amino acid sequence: CASSLITETQYF.

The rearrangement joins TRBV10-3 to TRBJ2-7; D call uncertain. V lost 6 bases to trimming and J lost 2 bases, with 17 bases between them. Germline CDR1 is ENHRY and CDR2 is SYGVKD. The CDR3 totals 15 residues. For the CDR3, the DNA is TGTGCCATCAGCCCCATCGCTGCTGGGGCCTACGAGCAGTACTTC. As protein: CAISPIAAGAYEQYF.

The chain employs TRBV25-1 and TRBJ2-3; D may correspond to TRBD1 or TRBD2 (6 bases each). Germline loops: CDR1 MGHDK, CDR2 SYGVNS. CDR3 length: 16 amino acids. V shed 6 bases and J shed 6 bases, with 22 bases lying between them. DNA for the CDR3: TGTGCCAGCAGGAACAGCCTAGGAGGGGGGTTCGATACGCAGTATTTT. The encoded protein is CASRNSLGGGFDTQYF.

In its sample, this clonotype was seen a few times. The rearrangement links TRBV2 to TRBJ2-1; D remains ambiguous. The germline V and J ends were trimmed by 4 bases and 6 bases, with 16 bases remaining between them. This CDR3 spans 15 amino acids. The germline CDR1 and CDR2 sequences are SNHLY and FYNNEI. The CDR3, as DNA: TGTGCCAGCAGTGCCTCAGTGGTGATGGTCAATGAGCAGTTCTTC. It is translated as CASSASVVMVNEQFF.

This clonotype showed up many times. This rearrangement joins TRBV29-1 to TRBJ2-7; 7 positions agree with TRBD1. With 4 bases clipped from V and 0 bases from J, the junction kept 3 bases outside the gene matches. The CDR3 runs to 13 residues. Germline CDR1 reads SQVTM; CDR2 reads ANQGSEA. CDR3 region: CSVGDRDSYEQYF. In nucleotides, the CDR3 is TGCAGCGTTGGGGACAGAGACTCCTACGAGCAGTACTTC.

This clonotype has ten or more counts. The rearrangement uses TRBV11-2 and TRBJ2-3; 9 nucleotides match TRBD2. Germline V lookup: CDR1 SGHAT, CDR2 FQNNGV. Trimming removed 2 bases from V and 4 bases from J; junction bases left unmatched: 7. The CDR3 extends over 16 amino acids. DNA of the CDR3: TGTGCCAGCAGCTTACCTACGAGACTAGCGGCAGATACGCAGTATTTT. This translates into CASSLPTRLAADTQYF.